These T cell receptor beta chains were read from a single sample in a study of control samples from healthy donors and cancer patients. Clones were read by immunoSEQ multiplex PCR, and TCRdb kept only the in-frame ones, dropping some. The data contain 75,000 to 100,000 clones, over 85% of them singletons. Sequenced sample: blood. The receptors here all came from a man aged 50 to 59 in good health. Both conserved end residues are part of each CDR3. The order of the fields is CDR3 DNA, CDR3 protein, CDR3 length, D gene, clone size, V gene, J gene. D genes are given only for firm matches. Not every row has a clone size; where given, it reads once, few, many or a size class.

TGTGCCAGCAGCCGCGGACTAGCGGGATCCTACAATGAGCAGTTCTTC	CASSRGLAGSYNEQFF	16	TRBD2	-	TRBV14	TRBJ2-1
TGCGCCAGCAGTCGTGCTAATACAGGAACCCTAGCGGGAGTAGGCACAGATACGCAGTATTTT	CASSRANTGTLAGVGTDTQYF	21	TRBD2	-	TRBV5-1	TRBJ2-3
TGTGCCAGCAGTTTAACTCGAGGGGAGCAGTACTTC	CASSLTRGEQYF	12	-	-	TRBV12-3/TRBV12-4	TRBJ2-7
TGCAGTGCTAGTCTGGGACTAGCGTTCGCCAATGAGCAGTTCTTC	CSASLGLAFANEQFF	15	TRBD2	once	TRBV20-1	TRBJ2-1
TGTGCCAGCAGTGAGGGGAATAGCAATCAGCCCCAGCATTTT	CASSEGNSNQPQHF	14	-	-	TRBV6-1	TRBJ1-5
TGCGCCAGCAGTGAAATCAGGGCCGGTCAAGAGACCCAGTACTTC	CASSEIRAGQETQYF	15	-	-	TRBV10-1	TRBJ2-5
TGTGCCAGCAGTGGCACTAGCGGGGATTCCTACAATGAGCAGTTCTTC	CASSGTSGDSYNEQFF	16	TRBD2	-	TRBV2	TRBJ2-1
TGTGCCAGCAGCGTAGGAGCAGATACGCAGTATTTT	CASSVGADTQYF	12	-	once	TRBV9	TRBJ2-3
TGTGCCAGCAGTGAAGTGTTACAGGGGGATGAAAAACTGTTTTTT	CASSEVLQGDEKLFF	15	TRBD1	-	TRBV2	TRBJ1-4
TGTGCCAGCAGCTTTGGGCTTCGTTTCGGGTTTGAGCAGTTCTTC	CASSFGLRFGFEQFF	15	-	-	TRBV7-2	TRBJ2-1
TGCGCCAGCAGCCAAGCCTCCGGGACAAGCCTCTATGGCTACACCTTC	CASSQASGTSLYGYTF	16	-	-	TRBV4-1	TRBJ1-2
TGTGCCAGCAGCCTGACGGGCAATAGGGGCACTGAAGCTTTCTTT	CASSLTGNRGTEAFF	15	-	-	TRBV6-5	TRBJ1-1
TGTGCCAGCACCCATGGGACAGGGAATACCGGGGAGCTGTTTTTT	CASTHGTGNTGELFF	15	TRBD1	-	TRBV5-5	TRBJ2-2
TGTGCCAGTAGTATAAGGGCAGGGATAGACACCGGGGAGCTGTTTTTT	CASSIRAGIDTGELFF	16	-	-	TRBV19	TRBJ2-2
TGTGCCTGGACCACCGGACAGGGTACCCGAGCTAACTATGGCTACACCTTC	CAWTTGQGTRANYGYTF	17	TRBD1	-	TRBV30	TRBJ1-2
TGTGCCAGCAGTTCTCTAGGACAGGGGAATAATTCACCCCTCCACTTT	CASSSLGQGNNSPLHF	16	TRBD1	medium-sized	TRBV27	TRBJ1-6
TGTGCAACGGCGGGGAACTATGGCTACACCTTC	CATAGNYGYTF	11	-	-	TRBV28	TRBJ1-2
TGTGCCAGCAGTGACTTCTCGCGGAGCTCCTACAATGAGCAGTTCTTC	CASSDFSRSSYNEQFF	16	-	-	TRBV6-4	TRBJ2-1
TGTGCCAGCAGCCCGGACGGACACGTAGGCACAGATACGCAGTATTTT	CASSPDGHVGTDTQYF	16	-	-	TRBV7-2	TRBJ2-3
TGTGCCAGCAGCCACTCAGGGGAAAAACTGTTTTTT	CASSHSGEKLFF	12	-	-	TRBV3-1/TRBV3-2	TRBJ1-4
TGTGCCAGCAGCCAAGAACGGGGACAGCTTGGCTACACCTTC	CASSQERGQLGYTF	14	TRBD1	-	TRBV14	TRBJ1-2
TGTGCCAGCAGCTTAGTAGCGGGGCCTTGGGAGGCGAGCTCCTACAATGAGCAGTTCTTC	CASSLVAGPWEASSYNEQFF	20	TRBD2	-	TRBV7-6	TRBJ2-1
TGTGCCAGCAGCCAAGGGGGGGGCGGGACTGAAGCTTTCTTT	CASSQGGGGTEAFF	14	-	-	TRBV14	TRBJ1-1
TGTGCCAGCAGCTTAGCGGGGGCGGGAAAGCAGTTCTTC	CASSLAGAGKQFF	13	-	-	TRBV7-6	TRBJ2-1
TGTGCCAGCAGCCTCTATTTAAGGGACAGGGAGAATGGCTACACCTTC	CASSLYLRDRENGYTF	16	TRBD1	-	TRBV5-4	TRBJ1-2
TGCGCCAGCAGCTTGCAACCGGGACAGGGTACGTTTTTCGAGCAGTACTTC	CASSLQPGQGTFFEQYF	17	TRBD1	-	TRBV5-1	TRBJ2-7
TGTGCCAGCAGCTTTAGCGGACAGGGAGTTGGTGGCTACACCTTC	CASSFSGQGVGGYTF	15	TRBD1	-	TRBV7-6	TRBJ1-2
TGTGCCAGCAGTGACCGGACAGGCTTGACTGAAAAACTGTTTTTT	CASSDRTGLTEKLFF	15	TRBD1	once	TRBV25-1	TRBJ1-4
TGTGCCAGCAGTCTCCGGGGATCTGGCTACACCTTC	CASSLRGSGYTF	12	-	-	TRBV12-3/TRBV12-4	TRBJ1-2
TGTGCCAGTATAAATAGCGGGGGTGGTGAGCAGTTCTTC	CASINSGGGEQFF	13	TRBD2	-	TRBV19	TRBJ2-1
TGTGCCAGCAGCCAAACAGGGGAAGCTTTCTTT	CASSQTGEAFF	11	-	-	TRBV25-1	TRBJ1-1
TGTGCCAGCTCACGCTCCGGGGGTAGCACCGGGGAGCTGTTTTTT	CASSRSGGSTGELFF	15	-	-	TRBV18	TRBJ2-2